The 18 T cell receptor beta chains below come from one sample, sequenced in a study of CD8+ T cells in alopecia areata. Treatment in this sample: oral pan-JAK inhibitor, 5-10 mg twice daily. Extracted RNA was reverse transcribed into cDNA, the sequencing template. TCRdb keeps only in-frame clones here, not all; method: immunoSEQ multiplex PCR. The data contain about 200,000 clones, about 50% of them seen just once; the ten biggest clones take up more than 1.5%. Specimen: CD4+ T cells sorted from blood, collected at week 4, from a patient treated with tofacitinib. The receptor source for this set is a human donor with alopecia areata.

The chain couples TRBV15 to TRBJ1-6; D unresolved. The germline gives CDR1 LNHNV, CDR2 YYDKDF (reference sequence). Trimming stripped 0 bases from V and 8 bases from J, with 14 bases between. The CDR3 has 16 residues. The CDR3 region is CATSRDSRGSDSPLHF. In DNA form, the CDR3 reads TGTGCCACCAGCAGAGATTCCCGGGGTAGTGATTCACCCCTCCACTTT.

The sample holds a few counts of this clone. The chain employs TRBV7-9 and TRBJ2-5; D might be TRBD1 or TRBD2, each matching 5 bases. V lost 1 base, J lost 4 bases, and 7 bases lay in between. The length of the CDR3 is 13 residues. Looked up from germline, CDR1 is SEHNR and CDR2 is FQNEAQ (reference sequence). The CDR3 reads CASSLGGRETQYF. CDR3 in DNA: TGTGCCAGCAGCTTAGGGGGACGAGAGACCCAGTACTTC.

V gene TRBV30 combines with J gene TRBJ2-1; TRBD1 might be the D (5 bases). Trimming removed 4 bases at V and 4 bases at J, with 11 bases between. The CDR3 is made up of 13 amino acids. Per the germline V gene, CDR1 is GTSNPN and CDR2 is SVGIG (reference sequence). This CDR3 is CAWKAGIYNEQFF. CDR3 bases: TGTGCCTGGAAGGCAGGGATTTACAATGAGCAGTTCTTC.

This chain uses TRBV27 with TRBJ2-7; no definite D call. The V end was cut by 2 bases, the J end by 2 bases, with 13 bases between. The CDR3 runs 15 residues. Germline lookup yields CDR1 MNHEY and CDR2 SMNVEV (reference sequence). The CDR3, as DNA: TGTGCCAGCAGTTTAGACTGGACCGGGCCCTACGAGCAGTACTTC. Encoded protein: CASSLDWTGPYEQYF.

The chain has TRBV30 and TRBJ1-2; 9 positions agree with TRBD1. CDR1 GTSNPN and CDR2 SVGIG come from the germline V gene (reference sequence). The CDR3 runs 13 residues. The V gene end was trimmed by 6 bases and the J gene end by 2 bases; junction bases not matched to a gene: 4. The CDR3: CACPGTGNYGYTF. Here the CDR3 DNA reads TGTGCCTGCCCTGGGACAGGGAACTATGGCTACACCTTC.

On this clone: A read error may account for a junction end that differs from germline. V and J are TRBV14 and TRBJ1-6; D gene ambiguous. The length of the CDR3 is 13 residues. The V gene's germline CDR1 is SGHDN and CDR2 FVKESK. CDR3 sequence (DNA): TGTGCCAGCAGCCCTCAGACGTATTCGCCCCTCCACTTT. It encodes CASSPQTYSPLHF.

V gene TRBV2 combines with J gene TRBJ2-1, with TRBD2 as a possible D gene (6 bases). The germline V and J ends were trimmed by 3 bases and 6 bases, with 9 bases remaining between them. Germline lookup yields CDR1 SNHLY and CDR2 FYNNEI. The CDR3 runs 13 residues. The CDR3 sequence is CASSEKLANEQFF. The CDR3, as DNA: TGTGCCAGCAGTGAGAAACTAGCCAATGAGCAGTTCTTC.

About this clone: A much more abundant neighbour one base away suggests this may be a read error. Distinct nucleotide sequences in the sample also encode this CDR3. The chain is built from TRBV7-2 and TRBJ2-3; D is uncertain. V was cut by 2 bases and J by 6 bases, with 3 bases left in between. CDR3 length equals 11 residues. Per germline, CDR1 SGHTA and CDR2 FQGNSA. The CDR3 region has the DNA TGTGCCAGCAGCTTAACCGATACGCAGTATTTT. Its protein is CASSLTDTQYF.

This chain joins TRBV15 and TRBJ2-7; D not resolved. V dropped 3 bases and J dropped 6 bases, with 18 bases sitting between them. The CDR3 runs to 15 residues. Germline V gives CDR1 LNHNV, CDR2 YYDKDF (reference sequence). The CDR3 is CATSSSPKSMSEQYF. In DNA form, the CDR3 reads TGTGCCACCAGCAGTTCCCCTAAGTCCATGAGCGAGCAGTACTTC.

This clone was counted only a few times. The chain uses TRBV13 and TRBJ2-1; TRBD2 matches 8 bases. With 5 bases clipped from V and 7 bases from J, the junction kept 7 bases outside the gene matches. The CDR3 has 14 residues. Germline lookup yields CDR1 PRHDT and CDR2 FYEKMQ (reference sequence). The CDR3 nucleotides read TGTGCCAGCAGCCTAGCGGGCCTCGGAAATGAGCAGTTCTTC. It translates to CASSLAGLGNEQFF.

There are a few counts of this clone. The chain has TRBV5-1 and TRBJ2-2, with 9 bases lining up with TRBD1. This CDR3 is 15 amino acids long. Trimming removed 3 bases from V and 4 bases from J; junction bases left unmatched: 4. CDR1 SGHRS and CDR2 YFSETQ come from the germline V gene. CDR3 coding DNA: TGCGCCAGCAGCTACGGACAGGGGTTCACCGGGGAGCTGTTTTTT. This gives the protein CASSYGQGFTGELFF.

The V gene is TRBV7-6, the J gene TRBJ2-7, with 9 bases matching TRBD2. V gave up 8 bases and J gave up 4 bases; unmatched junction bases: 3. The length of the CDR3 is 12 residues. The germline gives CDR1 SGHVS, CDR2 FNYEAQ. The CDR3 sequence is CASRAGGYEQYF. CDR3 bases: TGTGCCAGCCGAGCGGGGGGATACGAGCAGTACTTC. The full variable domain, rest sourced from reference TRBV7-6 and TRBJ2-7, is GAGVSQSPRYKVTKRGQDVALRCDPISGHVSLYWYRQALGQGPEFLTYFNYEAQQDKSGLPNDRFSAERPEGSISTLTIQRTEQRDSAMYRCASRAGGYEQYFGPGTRLTVT.

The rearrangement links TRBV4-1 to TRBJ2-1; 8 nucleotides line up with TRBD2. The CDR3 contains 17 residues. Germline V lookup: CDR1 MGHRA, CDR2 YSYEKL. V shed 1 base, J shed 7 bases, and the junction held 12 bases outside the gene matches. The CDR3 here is CASSQVGLGSSWNEQFF. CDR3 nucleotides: TGCGCCAGCAGCCAAGTGGGACTAGGTTCTTCTTGGAATGAGCAGTTCTTC.

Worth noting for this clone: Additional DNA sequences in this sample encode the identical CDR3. Here the CDR3 reads CASSSSSYEQYF. The CDR3 bases are TGTGCCAGCAGTTCCTCCTCCTACGAGCAGTACTTC. V usage is TRBV27 and J usage is TRBJ2-7; D not certain. The CDR3 totals 12 residues. Trimming removed 4 bases at V and 0 bases at J, with 4 bases between. Germline V gives CDR1 MNHEY, CDR2 SMNVEV (reference sequence).

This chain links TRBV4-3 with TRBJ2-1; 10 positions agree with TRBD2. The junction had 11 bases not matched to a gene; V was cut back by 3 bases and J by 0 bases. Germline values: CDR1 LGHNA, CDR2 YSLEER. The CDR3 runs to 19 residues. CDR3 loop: CASSQEPASGGLSYNEQFF. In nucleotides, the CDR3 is TGCGCCAGCAGCCAGGAACCGGCTAGCGGGGGCCTCTCCTACAATGAGCAGTTCTTC.

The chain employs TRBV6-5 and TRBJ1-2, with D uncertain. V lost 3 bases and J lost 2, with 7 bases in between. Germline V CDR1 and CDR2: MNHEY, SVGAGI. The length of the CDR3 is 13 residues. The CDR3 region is CASSYGANYGYTF. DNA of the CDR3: TGTGCCAGCAGTTATGGAGCAAACTATGGCTACACCTTC.

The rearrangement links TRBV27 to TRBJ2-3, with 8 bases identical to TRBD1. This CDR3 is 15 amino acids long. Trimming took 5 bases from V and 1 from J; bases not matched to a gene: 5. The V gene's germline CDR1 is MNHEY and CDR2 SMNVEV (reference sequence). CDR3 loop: CASSPQGAGTDTQYF. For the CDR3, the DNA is TGTGCCAGCAGTCCCCAGGGGGCGGGCACAGATACGCAGTATTTT.

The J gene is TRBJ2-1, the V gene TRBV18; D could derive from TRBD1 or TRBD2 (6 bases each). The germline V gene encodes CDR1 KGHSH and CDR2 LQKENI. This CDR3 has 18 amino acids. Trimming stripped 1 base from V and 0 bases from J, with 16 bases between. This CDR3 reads CASSPRKVGGTSYNEQFF. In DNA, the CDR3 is TGTGCCAGCTCACCACGTAAGGTCGGGGGCACCTCCTACAATGAGCAGTTCTTC.